The next 11 T cell receptor beta chains were all read from a single sample in a study of shared clonotypes between healthy human individuals. CD45RO-negative cells were positively selected for CCR7, leaving out terminally differentiated effector memory CD45RA+ cells. Only in-frame clones appear in the TCRdb table, and some are missing; sequencing was by immunoSEQ multiplex PCR. The sample contains about 2 million clones, 85% to 95% of which appear only once. Sequenced: naive CD8+ T cells sorted from blood. All receptors come from a man aged 18 to 35 in good health.

The CDR3 is CATALAGSTDTQYF. In DNA, the CDR3 is TGTGCCACCGCCCTAGCGGGGAGCACAGATACGCAGTATTTT. The V gene is TRBV15, the J gene TRBJ2-3; 9 nucleotides line up with TRBD2. V lost 8 bases, J lost 0 bases, and 3 bases stayed unmatched. CDR3 size: 14 residues. The germline V gene has CDR1 LNHNV and CDR2 YYDKDF (reference sequence).

The chain joins TRBV10-3 to TRBJ2-3; 12 bases line up with TRBD2. J gave up 0 bases and V 4 bases, and 8 bases lay outside the gene matches. CDR1 and CDR2 (germline): ENHRY, SYGVKD. The CDR3 length is 18 residues. The CDR3: CAISASRTSGISTDTQYF. CDR3 coding DNA: TGTGCCATCAGTGCCTCCCGGACTAGCGGGATTAGCACAGATACGCAGTATTTT.

V and J are TRBV6-1 and TRBJ2-7; tentative D call: TRBD1 (5 bases). The CDR3 extends over 15 amino acids. Trimming shortened V by 5 bases and J by 3 bases, and 17 bases separated the two germline ends. Looked up from germline, CDR1 is MNHNS and CDR2 is SASEGT. In DNA, the CDR3 is TGTGCCAGCAGTTCGATCAGGGTTGGAGTCTACGAGCAGTACTTC. Translation: CASSSIRVGVYEQYF.

The V gene is TRBV5-4, the J gene TRBJ1-6; 8 bases are shared with TRBD1. After removal of 0 bases from V and 0 bases from J, the junction contained 2 bases not matched to a gene. CDR1 SGHNT and CDR2 YYREEE come from the germline V gene (reference sequence). CDR3 size: 17 residues. In DNA, the CDR3 is TGTGCCAGCAGCTTGGGGCAGGGGGCCTCCTATAATTCACCCCTCCACTTT. Translating gives CASSLGQGASYNSPLHF.

The rearrangement links TRBV7-2 to TRBJ2-7; a weak D match, TRBD1 (5 bases). Germline-derived CDR1 and CDR2 are SGHTA and FQGNSA. The CDR3 covers 13 residues. Between the trimmed V and J ends, which lost 7 bases and 2 bases, there was a span of 12 bases. The CDR3 DNA is TGTGCCAGCACCGTGGGGCCAGCCTACGAGCAGTACTTC. Translation gives CASTVGPAYEQYF.

The chain couples TRBV11-2 to TRBJ2-7, with a tentative D call TRBD2 (6 bases). The CDR3 runs 15 residues. Germline-derived CDR1 and CDR2 are SGHAT and FQNNGV. With 2 bases removed from V and 2 bases from J, the gap between germline ends came to 13 bases. Written as DNA, the CDR3 is TGTGCCAGCAGCTTAACCCGGGGGACCACCTACGAGCAGTACTTC. Its translation: CASSLTRGTTYEQYF.

The V and J genes are TRBV5-1 and TRBJ2-6; D is ambiguous. This CDR3 has 17 amino acids. Germline V gives CDR1 SGHRS, CDR2 YFSETQ. Trimming shortened V by 0 bases and J by 0 bases, and 10 bases separated the two germline ends. The CDR3 spells CASSLVGLPSGANVLTF. Written as DNA, the CDR3 is TGCGCCAGCAGCTTGGTCGGTCTTCCCTCTGGGGCCAACGTCCTGACTTTC.

The CDR3 protein is CASSQDRDRGYTF. In DNA, the CDR3 is TGTGCCAGCAGCCAGGACAGGGATCGGGGCTACACCTTC. This chain links TRBV27 with TRBJ1-2, with 8 nucleotides matching TRBD1. The CDR3 extends over 13 amino acids. The germline V gene encodes CDR1 MNHEY and CDR2 SMNVEV (reference sequence). The junction had 8 bases not matched to a gene; V was cut back by 6 bases and J by 8 bases.

V and J are TRBV10-1 and TRBJ1-5; TRBD1 is a possible D gene (5 bases). Germline loops: CDR1 WNHNN, CDR2 SYGVQD (reference sequence). The CDR3 loop spans 14 amino acids. The V gene lost 7 bases and the J gene lost 4 bases, with 14 bases spanning the gap. This CDR3 reads CASKGRENNQPQHF. The DNA of the CDR3 is TGCGCCAGCAAGGGGCGGGAAAATAATCAGCCCCAGCATTTT.

This sequence joins TRBV7-8 and TRBJ1-1; a weak D match, TRBD1 (5 bases). The CDR3 sequence is 13 residues long. Germline-derived CDR1 and CDR2 are SGHVS and FQNEAQ. V was pared by 4 bases and J by 0 bases, with 6 bases between. For the CDR3, the DNA is TGTGCCAGCAGCTCGGACATGAACACTGAAGCTTTCTTT. Translating it yields CASSSDMNTEAFF.

The V gene is TRBV7-9, the J gene TRBJ2-7, with D possibly being TRBD1 (6 bases). Germline V gene lookup returns CDR1 SEHNR and CDR2 FQNEAQ (reference sequence). The V end lost 4 bases, the J end lost 10 bases, and 20 bases lay between the germline ends. The CDR3 runs to 14 residues. The CDR3 loop reads CASSSEAGEKVQYF. As DNA, the CDR3 is TGTGCCAGCAGCTCCGAGGCAGGGGAAAAGGTTCAGTACTTC.